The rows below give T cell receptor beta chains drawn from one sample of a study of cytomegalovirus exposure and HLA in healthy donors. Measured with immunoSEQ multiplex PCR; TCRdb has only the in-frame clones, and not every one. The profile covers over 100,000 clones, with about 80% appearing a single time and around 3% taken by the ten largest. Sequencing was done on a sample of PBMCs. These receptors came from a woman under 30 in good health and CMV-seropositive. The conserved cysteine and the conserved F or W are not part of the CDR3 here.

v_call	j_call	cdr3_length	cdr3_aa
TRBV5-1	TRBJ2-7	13	ASSKGTSGNYEQY
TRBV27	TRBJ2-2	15	ASSPSLGVKGTGELF
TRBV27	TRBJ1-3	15	ASSFRGQGGRGSTIY
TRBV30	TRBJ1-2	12	AWSRDRGGYGYT
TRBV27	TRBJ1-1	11	ASSLTVNTEAF
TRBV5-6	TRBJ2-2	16	ASSLVTLGTANTGELF
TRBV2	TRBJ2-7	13	ASSEATGQGYEQY
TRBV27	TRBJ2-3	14	ASSSYLRGGTDTQY
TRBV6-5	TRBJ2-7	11	ASRKQGIGEQY
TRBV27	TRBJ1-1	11	ASTFRGGREAF
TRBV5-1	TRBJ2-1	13	ASSLEGLRAHEQF
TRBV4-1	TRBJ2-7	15	ASSHSGTGRTSYEQY
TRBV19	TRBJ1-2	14	ASSKPGQGTNYGYT
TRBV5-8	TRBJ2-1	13	ASSIQGTSYNEQF
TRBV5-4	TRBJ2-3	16	ASSSIKGTALSTDTQY
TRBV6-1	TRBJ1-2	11	ASSEDRNYGYT
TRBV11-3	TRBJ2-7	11	ASSTGGAYEQY
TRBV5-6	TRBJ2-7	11	ASSSDWAYEQY
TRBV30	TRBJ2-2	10	AWSAGAGELF
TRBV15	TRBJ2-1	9	ATSGSNEQF
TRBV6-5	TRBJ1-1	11	ASSYAGVTEAF
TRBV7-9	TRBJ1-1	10	ASSFGNTEAF
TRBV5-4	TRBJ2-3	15	ASSTRTSGGATDTQY
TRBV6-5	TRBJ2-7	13	ASTTMTGTAYEQY
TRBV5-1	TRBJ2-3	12	ASSTGTAADTQY
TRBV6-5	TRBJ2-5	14	ASSYSGGREGETQY
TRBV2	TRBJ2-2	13	ASSGRASRTGELF
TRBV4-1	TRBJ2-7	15	ASSRTSGRRSSYEQY
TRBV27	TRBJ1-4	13	ASSPWTATNEKLF
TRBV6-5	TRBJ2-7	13	ASSPPGQGNYEQY
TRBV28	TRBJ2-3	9	ASSSQDTQY
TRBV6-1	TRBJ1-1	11	ASSSDRNTEAF
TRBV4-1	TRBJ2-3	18	ASSHPLTSPGAGWTDTQY
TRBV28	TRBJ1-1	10	ARQGVGTEAF
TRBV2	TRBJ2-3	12	ASSPVGRADTQY
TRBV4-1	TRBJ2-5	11	ASSQVTGETQY
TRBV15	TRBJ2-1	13	ATSRPPRGTNEQF
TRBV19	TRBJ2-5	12	ASSAYRGDETQY
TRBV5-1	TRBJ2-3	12	ASSFHTSTDTQY
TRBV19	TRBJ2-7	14	ASSPRWGGKGYEQY
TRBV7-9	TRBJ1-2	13	ASSSSFLAPYGYT
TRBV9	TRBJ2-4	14	ASSVSRGLAKNIQY
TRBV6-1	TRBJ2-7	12	ASSEIGQSYEQY
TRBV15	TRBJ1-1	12	ATSWGTADTEAF
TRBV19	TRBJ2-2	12	ASSIVAGTGELF
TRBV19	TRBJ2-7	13	ASSIAASPDYEQY